The rows below give T cell receptor beta chains drawn from one sample of a study of neurological immune-mediated disorders. TCRdb itself ran the 5' RACE reads through MiXCR, one entry per CDR3 protein. The table includes fewer than 50,000 distinct CDR3 sequences, roughly 13% detected once. Specimen: PBMCs. The source of these receptors is a male donor with HTLV-1-associated myelopathy (HAM/TSP). Each CDR3 is given without its conserved first and last residue.

j_gene | v_gene | CDR3aa
TRBJ1-6 | TRBV7-2 | ASSTGGGGTPLH
TRBJ1-1 | TRBV5-6 | ASSLTQGSEAF
TRBJ2-7 | TRBV29-1 | SVEAGQGWYEQY
TRBJ1-5 | TRBV20-1 | SARTGVRFDQPQH
TRBJ1-4 | TRBV20-1 | SARDTGGGEKLF
TRBJ2-7 | TRBV10-3 | AINAGKLGVNEQY
TRBJ1-1 | TRBV20-1 | SAAAADGGNTEAF
TRBJ1-3 | TRBV5-1 | ASNSGTGNGNTIY
TRBJ2-1 | TRBV29-1 | SGFDRGLSDEQF
TRBJ2-7 | TRBV24-1 | ANGTLSYEQY
TRBJ2-5 | TRBV5-5 | ASSLVSPIGATQY
TRBJ2-5 | TRBV7-6 | ASGLNPDLGTQY
TRBJ1-2 | TRBV20-1 | SARTGGVYGYT
TRBJ1-1 | TRBV10-3 | AITTGMNTEAF
TRBJ1-4 | TRBV10-3 | AISDTKGQGNEKLF
TRBJ2-2 | TRBV5-1 | ASRPGTPGELF
TRBJ2-2 | TRBV5-1 | ASSLADSGGELF
TRBJ2-7 | TRBV20-1 | SARELRDRGTYEQY
TRBJ1-5 | TRBV7-2 | ASSLALSGGMGNQPQH
TRBJ2-7 | TRBV5-1 | ASSVHPAGASYEQY
TRBJ1-5 | TRBV20-1 | SARDQARNQPQH
TRBJ2-5 | TRBV7-8 | ASSPAVAERYQETQY
TRBJ1-1 | TRBV4-3 | ASSQDRMVGLNTEAF
TRBJ2-4 | TRBV27 | ASGTGLSDIQY
TRBJ2-1 | TRBV7-9 | ASRIDRGNEQF
TRBJ2-5 | TRBV28 | ASSPVFRGGDQETQY
TRBJ1-2 | TRBV19 | ASSIRDYGYT
TRBJ2-2 | TRBV7-7 | ASSPQGKAGELF
TRBJ2-2 | TRBV12-3/TRBV12-4 | ASKRKGAPTGELF
TRBJ1-2 | TRBV9 | ASSESGGRNNCYT
TRBJ1-5 | TRBV5-1 | ASSGEPAQPQH
TRBJ2-5 | TRBV29-1 | SLAPGPETQY
TRBJ1-1 | TRBV3-2 | ASSIDPTLRDSEAF
TRBJ1-2 | TRBV6-6 | ASRHGDRIPDYT
TRBJ2-1 | TRBV5-6 | ASNTPGGPQNEQF
TRBJ1-4 | TRBV2 | ASSEVWSNEKLF
TRBJ1-5 | TRBV6-2/TRBV6-3 | ASRVGRVRQPQH
TRBJ1-6 | TRBV9 | ASSVGYNSPLH
TRBJ1-4 | TRBV5-5 | ASSFSRQATNEKLF
TRBJ1-2 | TRBV20-1 | SLSGQGDYGYT
TRBJ2-3 | TRBV6-5 | ASSKRRGTDTQY
TRBJ2-3 | TRBV14 | ASSPGVTQY
TRBJ1-1 | TRBV6-2/TRBV6-3 | ASSKPGQVNTEAF
TRBJ1-1 | TRBV12-3/TRBV12-4 | ASSLRAAGRNTEAF
TRBJ1-5 | TRBV4-3 | ASSQVLDSNQPQH
TRBJ2-7 | TRBV7-9 | ASSIVAGGLYEQY
TRBJ2-4 | TRBV12-3/TRBV12-4 | ASTVGGDLNIQY
TRBJ1-1 | TRBV7-9 | ASSWTGTEAF
TRBJ2-3 | TRBV5-1 | ASSYGDTQY
TRBJ1-5 | TRBV20-1 | SAGDRGGNQPQH
TRBJ1-2 | TRBV27 | ASSSQDSFFGYT
TRBJ2-1 | TRBV27 | ASSLSWQSYNEQF
TRBJ1-5 | TRBV5-1 | ASSLEGGGQPQH
TRBJ1-5 | TRBV12-3/TRBV12-4 | ASSLESGEPQH